These T cell receptor beta chains were read from a single sample in a study of T-cell memory formation after mild COVID-19. TCRdb reprocessed the 5' RACE reads via MiXCR and lists one record per CDR3 protein. The sample includes roughly 370,000 distinct CDR3 sequences, approximately 15% seen only once; the top ten take under 25%. The sample taken for sequencing was PBMCs or a T cell subset sorted from them (not recorded which). All receptors come from a man aged 18 to 29 who had mild COVID-19 (a few samples of this study predate the infection). Cell type and time point are not known. The CDR3 runs from the conserved cysteine through the conserved F or W. The D gene is left open where the match is weak. Rows may omit the clone size; those that give it use once, few, many or a size class.

D gene,V gene,clone size,J gene,CDR3 DNA,CDR3 protein
TRBD1,TRBV19,.,TRBJ1-1,TGTGCCAGTACCCTGACAGGGATGAACACTGAAGCTTTCTTT,CASTLTGMNTEAFF
.,TRBV4-3,few,TRBJ1-4,TGCGCCAGCAGCCTTGAACTAATGTTTGAAAAACTGTTTTTT,CASSLELMFEKLFF
.,TRBV6-5,few,TRBJ2-5,TGTGCCAGCACCCTACAGGGTCAAGAGACCCAGTACTTC,CASTLQGQETQYF
.,TRBV4-3,few,TRBJ1-1,TGCGCCAGCAGCCAAGAGGGAAAGGGGGACACTGAAGCTTTCTTT,CASSQEGKGDTEAFF
.,TRBV15,.,TRBJ2-7,TGTGCCACCAGCAGGACATTCCCTTCCTACGAGCAGTACTTC,CATSRTFPSYEQYF
.,TRBV6-1,.,TRBJ1-2,TGTGCCAGCAGTGAATTCTATGGCTACACCTTC,CASSEFYGYTF
TRBD1,TRBV5-5,few,TRBJ2-5,TGTGCCAGCAGCTTGCGGGACAGAAGACAAGAGACCCAGTACTTC,CASSLRDRRQETQYF
.,TRBV18,.,TRBJ2-7,TGTGCCAGCTCGCCGTCATGGGGGGATGGCTACGAGCAGTACTTC,CASSPSWGDGYEQYF
.,TRBV5-1,few,TRBJ1-1,TGCGCCAGCAGCTTGCTGGGGGCGCCTGAAGCTTTCTTT,CASSLLGAPEAFF
.,TRBV7-9,many,TRBJ2-3,TGTGCCAGCAGCCCGCGGGACAAAGGGATTTCGGGTACGCAGTATTTT,CASSPRDKGISGTQYF
.,TRBV4-2,few,TRBJ2-1,TGTGCCAGCAGCCATCGGGACAAACACAATGAGCAGTTCTTC,CASSHRDKHNEQFF
.,TRBV5-6,.,TRBJ1-5,TGTGCCAGCAGCCCGCACGGAAATCAGCCCCAGCATTTT,CASSPHGNQPQHF
.,TRBV7-9,.,TRBJ2-6,TGTGCCAGCAGCTTAGGCAGGGAGCTCTCTGGGGCCAACGTCCTGACTTTC,CASSLGRELSGANVLTF
.,TRBV20-1,few,TRBJ1-2,TGCAGTGCTAGAGACTATGGTGGGGATACGGTGAGCTACACCTTC,CSARDYGGDTVSYTF
.,TRBV5-1,.,TRBJ2-7,TGCGCCAGCAGCGCCTGGCAGGGAAACTACGAGCAGTACTTC,CASSAWQGNYEQYF
.,TRBV6-1,once,TRBJ1-5,TGTGCCAGCAGTGGGGATTGGCCCCAGCATTTT,CASSGDWPQHF
.,TRBV9,few,TRBJ2-1,TGTGCCAGCAGCGTAGTAGGGGGACTATACAATGAGCAGTTCTTC,CASSVVGGLYNEQFF
.,TRBV12-3/TRBV12-4,.,TRBJ2-4,TGTGCCAGCAGTCCTCATCGACCGGTCAAAAACATTCAGTACTTC,CASSPHRPVKNIQYF
.,TRBV7-2,few,TRBJ2-1,TGTGCCAGCAGCCGCCCACGAGAGAATGAGCAGTTCTTC,CASSRPRENEQFF
.,TRBV12-3/TRBV12-4,many,TRBJ1-1,TGTGCCAGCAGTTTCGGCACTGAAGCTTTCTTT,CASSFGTEAFF
TRBD1,TRBV7-9,.,TRBJ1-1,TGTGCCAGCAGCCTAAATTTCGGGACAGGCTTTTTGAGGGCTTTCTTT,CASSLNFGTGFLRAFF
TRBD2,TRBV5-1,few,TRBJ2-4,TGCGCCAGCAGCTTGGGGTACAAATCCTACGTAGCGGGGGGCGATTTGCACATTCAGTACTTC,CASSLGYKSYVAGGDLHIQYF
TRBD1,TRBV27,few,TRBJ1-2,TGTGCCAGCAGTTTAGAGGCCACAGGGGGACTCTATGGCTACACCTTC,CASSLEATGGLYGYTF
.,TRBV27,.,TRBJ1-1,TGTGCCAGCAGTTACTATTCGGTAGGAGGGAACACTGAAGCTTTCTTT,CASSYYSVGGNTEAFF
.,TRBV7-9,many,TRBJ1-5,TGTGCCAGCAGCATTGGTAGTAGCAATCAGCCCCAGCATTTT,CASSIGSSNQPQHF
TRBD2,TRBV7-6,few,TRBJ2-1,TGTGCCAGCAGCTTTTTTAGCGGGGGTAACAATGAGCAGTTCTTC,CASSFFSGGNNEQFF
TRBD2,TRBV5-1,few,TRBJ2-7,TGCGCCAGCAGCCCCGGGACTAGGATATACGAGCAGTACTTC,CASSPGTRIYEQYF
.,TRBV24-1,.,TRBJ2-5,TGTGCCACCAGTGATCGGAGGGAGACCCAGTACTTC,CATSDRRETQYF
.,TRBV9,.,TRBJ1-4,TGTGCCAGCAGCCTGGGCCGGGACAATGAAAAACTGTTTTTT,CASSLGRDNEKLFF
.,TRBV5-1,many,TRBJ2-7,TGCGCCAGCAGCCTGACCGACTACGAGCAGTACTTC,CASSLTDYEQYF
.,TRBV12-3/TRBV12-4,few,TRBJ1-1,TGTGCCAGCAGCCGAAACCTAAAAGCTTTCTTT,CASSRNLKAFF
TRBD2,TRBV3-1,few,TRBJ2-5,TGTGCCAGCAGCCCTTCCCAGCGGGGGAAGGGGGAGACCCAGTACTTC,CASSPSQRGKGETQYF
TRBD2,TRBV7-8,.,TRBJ2-3,TGTGCCAGCAGCTCCCCCGGGACTAACACAGATACGCAGTATTTT,CASSSPGTNTDTQYF
.,TRBV6-2/TRBV6-3,many,TRBJ2-5,TGTGCCAGCAGTTACTCGAGGACCAGTAAGACCCAGTACTTC,CASSYSRTSKTQYF
TRBD2,TRBV5-1,few,TRBJ2-3,TGCGCCAGCAGCTTAGCGGGGGCAACTAGCACAGATACGCAGTATTTT,CASSLAGATSTDTQYF
.,TRBV28,.,TRBJ2-7,TGTGCCAGCAGTCCCACCCGACAGTCCTACGAGCAGTACTTC,CASSPTRQSYEQYF
.,TRBV27,.,TRBJ2-2,TGTGCCAGCAGTTTAGTGGGTGGCGGGGAGCTGTTTTTT,CASSLVGGGELFF
TRBD1,TRBV5-8,many,TRBJ2-7,TGTGCCAGCGCCCATCCACAGGGGACCTACGAGCAGTACTTC,CASAHPQGTYEQYF
TRBD1,TRBV7-9,.,TRBJ1-2,TGTGCCAGCAGCGTCGGGACAGGGGATGGCTACACCTTC,CASSVGTGDGYTF
.,TRBV5-1,few,TRBJ1-2,TGCGCCAGCAGCTCGCGGGCAGGGAGTAGCGAGGACTATGGCTACACCTTC,CASSSRAGSSEDYGYTF
TRBD2,TRBV4-3,few,TRBJ2-3,TGCGCCAGCAGCCAAGGGCGGGGGACTAACACAGATACGCAGTATTTT,CASSQGRGTNTDTQYF
.,TRBV6-5,.,TRBJ1-2,TGTGCCAGCAGTTACTTGTGGGGGGCGGATGGCTACACCTTC,CASSYLWGADGYTF
TRBD2,TRBV7-2,many,TRBJ2-5,TGTGCCAGCAGCTTAGTTGGAACTAGCGGGGTCCAGGGGACCCAGTACTTC,CASSLVGTSGVQGTQYF
TRBD2,TRBV5-1,.,TRBJ2-3,TGCGCCAGCAGCTTTTCCGGGGAGGGGGATACGCAGTATTTT,CASSFSGEGDTQYF
.,TRBV4-1,.,TRBJ1-2,TGCGCCAGCAGCCCTGTCGGACAGCACTATGGCTACACCTTC,CASSPVGQHYGYTF
TRBD1,TRBV7-8,.,TRBJ1-2,TGTGCCAGCAGCTTACCTACAGGGGGCAGGGGCTACACCTTC,CASSLPTGGRGYTF
TRBD2,TRBV11-2,.,TRBJ2-3,TGTGCCAGCAGCTCCATGGTAGCGGGGGGGCCCAGAACGCAGTATTTT,CASSSMVAGGPRTQYF
TRBD2,TRBV12-3/TRBV12-4,.,TRBJ2-1,TGTGCCAGCAGTTTCACTTGGGGGGGGGACTCGGCGGGCCATGAGCAGTTCTTC,CASSFTWGGDSAGHEQFF
TRBD1,TRBV5-1,many,TRBJ2-5,TGCGCCAGCAGCCCTCTGACAGGGCAAGAGACCCAGTACTTC,CASSPLTGQETQYF
.,TRBV11-2,few,TRBJ1-5,TGTGCCAGCAGCCCGGGGGGGTCGGGCAATCAGCCCCAGCATTTT,CASSPGGSGNQPQHF
.,TRBV12-3/TRBV12-4,few,TRBJ2-7,TGTGCCAGCAGTTTAGGTACACCCGCAGCGCCGTACTTC,CASSLGTPAAPYF
.,TRBV28,.,TRBJ1-6,TGTGCCAGCAGTTTAGTAGCCCCGGTTGACTATAATTCACCCCTCCACTTT,CASSLVAPVDYNSPLHF
TRBD2,TRBV7-3,.,TRBJ2-3,TGTGCCAGCAGCTTTTTAGCGGGGGGGATCACAGATACGCAGTATTTT,CASSFLAGGITDTQYF
.,TRBV15,.,TRBJ2-4,TGTGCCACCAGCCCCCAGGTTCCATCCCAAAACATTCAGTACTTC,CATSPQVPSQNIQYF
.,TRBV20-1,.,TRBJ1-1,TGCAGTGCTAGGGAGCCTACAAACACTGAAGCTTTCTTT,CSAREPTNTEAFF